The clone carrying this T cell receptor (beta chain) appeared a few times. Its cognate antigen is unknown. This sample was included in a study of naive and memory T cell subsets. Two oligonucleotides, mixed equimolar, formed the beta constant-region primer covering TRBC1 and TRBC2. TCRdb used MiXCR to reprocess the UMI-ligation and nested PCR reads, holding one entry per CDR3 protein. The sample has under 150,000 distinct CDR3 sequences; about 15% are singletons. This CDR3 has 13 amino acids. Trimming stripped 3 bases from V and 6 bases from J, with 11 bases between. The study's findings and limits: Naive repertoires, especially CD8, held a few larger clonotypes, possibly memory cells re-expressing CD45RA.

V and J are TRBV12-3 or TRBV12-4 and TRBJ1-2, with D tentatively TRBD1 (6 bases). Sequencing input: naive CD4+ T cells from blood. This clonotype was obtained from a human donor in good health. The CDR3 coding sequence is TGTGCCAGCAGTTTTCGGGGGGCGCATGGCTACACCTTC. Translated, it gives CASSFRGAHGYTF.